The clone carrying this T cell receptor beta chain was counted a single time. Antigen specificity is unknown. The data stem from a study of shared clonotypes between healthy human individuals. Study observations and caveats: In several donors, roughly 5.2% of naive CD4 clonotypes appeared in common.

Free of recent acute infections or vaccinations, the donors were healthy HIV-negative adults. Partitioning of CD4+ cells yielded a CD45RA+ naive subset and a CD45RA-negative memory subset. The CDR3 runs 14 residues. Germline CDR1 and CDR2: SGHRS and YFSETQ. The ends were cut back, 4 bases at V and 7 bases at J, with 14 bases in the middle. This was a deep-level run. Generated by immunoSEQ multiplex PCR, the TCRdb table keeps only in-frame clones and is missing some. Counted here are 550,000 to 700,000 clones, 55% to 85% occurring once; the ten biggest clones make up 1.5% to 2%. This rearrangement joins TRBV5-1 to TRBJ1-4; no definite D call. The source material was memory CD4+ T cells sorted from blood. Subset in this sample: CD45RA-negative fraction. The receptor was isolated from a young woman in good health. CDR3 sequence: CASSPPEALEKLFF. The CDR3, as DNA: TGCGCCAGCAGCCCTCCGGAGGCCCTTGAAAAACTGTTTTTT. Drawing the rest from reference TRBV5-1 and TRBJ1-4, the complete variable domain is KAGVTQTPRYLIKTRGQQVTLSCSPISGHRSVSWYQQTPGQGLQFLFEYFSETQRNKGNFPGRFSGRQFSNSRSEMNVSTLELGDSALYLCASSPPEALEKLFFGSGTQLSVL.